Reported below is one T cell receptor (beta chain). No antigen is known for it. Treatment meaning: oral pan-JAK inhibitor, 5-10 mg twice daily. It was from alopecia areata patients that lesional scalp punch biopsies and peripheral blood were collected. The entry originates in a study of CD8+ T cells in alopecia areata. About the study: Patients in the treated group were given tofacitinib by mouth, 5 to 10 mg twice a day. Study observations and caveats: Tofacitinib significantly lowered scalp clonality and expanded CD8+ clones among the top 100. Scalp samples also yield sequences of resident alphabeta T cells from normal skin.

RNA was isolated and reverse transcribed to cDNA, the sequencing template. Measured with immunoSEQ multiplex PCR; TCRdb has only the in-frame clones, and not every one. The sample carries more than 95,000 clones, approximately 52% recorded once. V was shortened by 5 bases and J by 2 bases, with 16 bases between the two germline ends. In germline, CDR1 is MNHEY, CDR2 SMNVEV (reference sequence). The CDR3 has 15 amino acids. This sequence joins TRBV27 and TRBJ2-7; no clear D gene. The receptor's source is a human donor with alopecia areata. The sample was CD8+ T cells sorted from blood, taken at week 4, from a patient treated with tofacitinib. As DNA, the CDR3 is TGTGCCAGCAGTCCCAGTTGGAGCTCAGCCTACGAGCAGTACTTC. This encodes CASSPSWSSAYEQYF.